This T cell receptor beta chain was observed in a study of CD8+CD57+ T cells in acquired aplastic anemia. Genomic DNA acted as the template from which TCR beta VDJ combination and CDR3 sequence profiling were carried out. TCRdb independently ran MiXCR on the reads; one entry per CDR3 protein. The data show 350,000 to 450,000 distinct CDR3 sequences, 55% to 70% seen once. Germline V gene lookup returns CDR1 SGHAT and CDR2 FQNNGV. V shed 0 bases and J 4 bases; nucleotides not matched to a gene: 4. The CDR3 contains 16 residues. This TCR was sampled from a human donor in good health, serving as a control. Sequencing used sorted CD4+, CD8+, or CD8+CD57+ T cells (not recorded which) from PBMCs. The chain carries TRBV11-2 and TRBJ2-7, with 12 bases matching TRBD1. The CDR3 DNA follows: TGTGCCAGCAGCTTAGATCGGGACAGGGGGCAGTACGAGCAGTACTTC. The encoded protein is CASSLDRDRGQYEQYF.